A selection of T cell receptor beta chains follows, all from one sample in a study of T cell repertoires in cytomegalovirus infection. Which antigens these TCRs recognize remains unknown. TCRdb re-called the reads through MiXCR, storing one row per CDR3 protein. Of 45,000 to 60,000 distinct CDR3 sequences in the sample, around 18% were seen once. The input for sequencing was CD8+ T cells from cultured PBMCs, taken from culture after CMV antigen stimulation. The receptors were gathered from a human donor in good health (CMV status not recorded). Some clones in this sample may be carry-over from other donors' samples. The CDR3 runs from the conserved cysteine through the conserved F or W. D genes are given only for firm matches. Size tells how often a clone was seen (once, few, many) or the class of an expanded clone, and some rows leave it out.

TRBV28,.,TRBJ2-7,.,CAIQLHSTYEQYF,TGTGCCATCCAACTCCATTCCACCTACGAGCAGTACTTC
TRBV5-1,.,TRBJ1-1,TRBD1,CASSLGQGATTEAFF,TGCGCCAGCAGCCTAGGACAGGGGGCGACCACTGAAGCTTTCTTT
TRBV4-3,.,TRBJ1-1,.,CASSGLNTEAFF,TGCGCCAGCAGCGGGTTGAACACTGAAGCTTTCTTT
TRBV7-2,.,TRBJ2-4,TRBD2,CASSWRLAGDLGKNIQYF,TGTGCCAGCAGCTGGCGACTAGCGGGAGACCTTGGCAAAAACATTCAGTACTTC
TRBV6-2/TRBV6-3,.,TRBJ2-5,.,CASSSVGPETQYF,TGTGCCAGCAGTAGCGTGGGGCCAGAGACCCAGTACTTC
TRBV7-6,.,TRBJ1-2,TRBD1,CASSRGQDATNYGYTF,TGTGCCAGCAGCCGCGGACAGGACGCTACTAACTATGGCTACACCTTC
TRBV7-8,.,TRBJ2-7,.,CASSKGPSYEQYF,TGTGCCAGCAGCAAGGGGCCCTCCTACGAGCAGTACTTC
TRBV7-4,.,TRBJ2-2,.,CASSLKPLEGQNTGELFF,TGTGCCAGCAGCTTAAAGCCTCTAGAGGGGCAGAACACCGGGGAGCTGTTTTTT
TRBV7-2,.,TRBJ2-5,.,CASSFASNEQYF,TGTGCCAGCAGCTTCGCGTCCAATGAGCAGTACTTC
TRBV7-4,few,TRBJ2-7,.,CASWDLGEQYF,TGTGCCAGCTGGGATTTGGGCGAGCAGTACTTC
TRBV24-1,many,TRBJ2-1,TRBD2,CATGRRGRGEQFF,TGTGCCACCGGTCGGCGTGGGCGGGGGGAGCAGTTCTTC
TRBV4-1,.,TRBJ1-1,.,CASSPGGRTNTEAFF,TGCGCCAGCAGCCCAGGAGGACGGACGAACACTGAAGCTTTCTTT
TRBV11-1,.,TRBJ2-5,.,CASSLTPTQETQYF,TGTGCCAGCAGCCTAACCCCGACCCAAGAGACCCAGTACTTC
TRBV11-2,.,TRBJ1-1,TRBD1,CASSQRPGQGLTEAFF,TGTGCCAGCAGCCAACGGCCGGGACAGGGACTCACTGAAGCTTTCTTT
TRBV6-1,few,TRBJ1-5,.,CASSGRHSNQPQHF,TGTGCCAGCTCCGGGCGCCATAGCAATCAGCCCCAGCATTTT
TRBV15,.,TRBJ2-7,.,CATSGGRYYEQYF,TGTGCCACCAGTGGAGGACGATACTACGAGCAGTACTTC
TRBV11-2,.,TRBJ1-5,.,CASSSAEARGKKLDSNQPQHF,TGTGCCAGCAGCTCCGCGGAAGCGAGGGGAAAAAAGTTAGATAGCAATCAGCCCCAGCATTTT
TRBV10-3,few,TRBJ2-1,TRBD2,CAISEFPTSGQRNEQFF,TGTGCCATCAGTGAGTTCCCGACTAGCGGTCAGAGGAATGAGCAGTTCTTC
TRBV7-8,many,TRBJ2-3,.,CASSPNPLGPMADTQYF,TGTGCCAGCAGCCCGAACCCATTAGGACCCATGGCAGATACGCAGTATTTT
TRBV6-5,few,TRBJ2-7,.,CASSLRDHTYEQYF,TGTGCCAGCAGTCTCCGGGACCATACGTACGAGCAGTACTTC
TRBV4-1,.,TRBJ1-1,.,CASSQRSTNLNTEAFF,TGCGCCAGCAGCCAAAGATCGACAAATCTGAACACTGAAGCTTTCTTT
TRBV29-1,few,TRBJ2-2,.,CSVVGVSGELFF,TGCAGCGTTGTGGGGGTGAGCGGGGAGCTGTTTTTT
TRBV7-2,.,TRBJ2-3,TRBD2,CASSLSAGERADTQYF,TGTGCCAGCAGCTTGAGTGCGGGAGAGCGGGCAGATACGCAGTATTTT